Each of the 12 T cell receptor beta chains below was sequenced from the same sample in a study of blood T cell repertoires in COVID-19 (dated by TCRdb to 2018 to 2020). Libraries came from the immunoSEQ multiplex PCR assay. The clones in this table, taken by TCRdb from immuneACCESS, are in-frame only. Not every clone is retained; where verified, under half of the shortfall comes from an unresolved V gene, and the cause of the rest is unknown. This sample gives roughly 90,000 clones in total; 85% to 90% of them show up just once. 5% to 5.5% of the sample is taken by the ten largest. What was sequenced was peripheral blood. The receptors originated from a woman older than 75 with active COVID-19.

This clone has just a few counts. The CDR3 bases are TGCGCCAGCAGCTCGCGTAATGGAGAGACCCAGTACTTC. This translates into CASSSRNGETQYF. The rearrangement joins TRBV5-1 to TRBJ2-5; D remains ambiguous. Trimming cost V 3 bases and J 4 bases, with 10 bases left between them. The germline V gene has CDR1 SGHRS and CDR2 YFSETQ. The CDR3 loop spans 13 amino acids.

The CDR3 DNA is TGTGCCAGCACGCGGGAGCTGGCCACTGAAGCTTTCTTT. It codes for CASTRELATEAFF. The chain links TRBV2 to TRBJ1-1; D remains ambiguous. The CDR3 consists of 13 residues. Between the trimmed V and J ends, which lost 7 bases and 4 bases, there was a span of 13 bases. Germline-derived CDR1 and CDR2 are SNHLY and FYNNEI.

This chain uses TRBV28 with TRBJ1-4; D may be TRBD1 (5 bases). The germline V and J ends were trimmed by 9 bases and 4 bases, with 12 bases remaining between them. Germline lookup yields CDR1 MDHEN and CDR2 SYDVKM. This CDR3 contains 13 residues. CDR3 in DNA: TGTGCCAGTCGTAGGGGCAGTAATGAAAAACTGTTTTTT. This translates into CASRRGSNEKLFF.

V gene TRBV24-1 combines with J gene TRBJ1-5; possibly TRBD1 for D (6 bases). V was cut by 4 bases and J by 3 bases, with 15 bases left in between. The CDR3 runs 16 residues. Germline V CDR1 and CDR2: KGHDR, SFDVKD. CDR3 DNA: TGTGCCACCAGTGACCCTACAGGGTTTGACAATCAGCCCCAGCATTTT. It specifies CATSDPTGFDNQPQHF.

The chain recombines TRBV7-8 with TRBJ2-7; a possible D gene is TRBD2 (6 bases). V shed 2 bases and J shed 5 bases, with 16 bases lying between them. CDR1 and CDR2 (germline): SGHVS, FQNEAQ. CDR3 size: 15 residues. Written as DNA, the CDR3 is TGTGCCAGCAGCTTACGACTAGTCCCCCGTAACGAGCAGTACTTC. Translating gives CASSLRLVPRNEQYF.

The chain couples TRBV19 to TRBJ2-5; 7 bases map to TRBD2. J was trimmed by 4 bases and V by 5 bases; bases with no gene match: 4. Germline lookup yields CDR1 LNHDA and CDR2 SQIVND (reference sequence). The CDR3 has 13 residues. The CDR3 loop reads CASSLGLGETQYF. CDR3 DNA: TGTGCCAGTAGTTTAGGACTAGGAGAGACCCAGTACTTC.

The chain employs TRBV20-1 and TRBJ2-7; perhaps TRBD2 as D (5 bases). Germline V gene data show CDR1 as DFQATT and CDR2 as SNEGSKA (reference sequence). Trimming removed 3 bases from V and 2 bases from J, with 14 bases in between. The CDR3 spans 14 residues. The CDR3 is CSASSLSDTYEQYF. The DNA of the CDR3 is TGCAGTGCTAGTTCCCTTAGCGACACCTACGAGCAGTACTTC.

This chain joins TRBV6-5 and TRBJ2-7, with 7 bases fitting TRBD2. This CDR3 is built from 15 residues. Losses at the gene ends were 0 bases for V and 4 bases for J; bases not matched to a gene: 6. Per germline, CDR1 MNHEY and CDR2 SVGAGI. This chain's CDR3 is CASSYSGGSAYEQYF. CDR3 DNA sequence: TGTGCCAGCAGTTACTCGGGAGGGAGTGCTTACGAGCAGTACTTC.

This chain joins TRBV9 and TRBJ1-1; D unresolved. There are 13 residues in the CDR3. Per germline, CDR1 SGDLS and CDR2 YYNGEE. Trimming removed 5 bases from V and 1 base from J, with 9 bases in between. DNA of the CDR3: TGTGCCAGCAGTCACACAGAGAACACTGAAGCTTTCTTT. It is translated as CASSHTENTEAFF.

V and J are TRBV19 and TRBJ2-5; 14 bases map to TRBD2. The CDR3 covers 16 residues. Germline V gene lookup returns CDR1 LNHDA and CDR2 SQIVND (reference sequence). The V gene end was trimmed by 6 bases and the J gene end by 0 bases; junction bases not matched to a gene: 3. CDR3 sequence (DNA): TGTGCCAGTAGCGGACTAGCGGGAGGTTACCAAGAGACCCAGTACTTC. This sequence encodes CASSGLAGGYQETQYF.

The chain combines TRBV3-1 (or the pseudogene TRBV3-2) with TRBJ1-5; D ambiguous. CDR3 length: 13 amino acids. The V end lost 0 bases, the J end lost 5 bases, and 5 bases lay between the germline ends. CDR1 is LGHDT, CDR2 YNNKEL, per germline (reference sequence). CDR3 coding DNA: TGTGCCAGCAGCCAAGAGAGGGATCAGCCCCAGCATTTT. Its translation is CASSQERDQPQHF.

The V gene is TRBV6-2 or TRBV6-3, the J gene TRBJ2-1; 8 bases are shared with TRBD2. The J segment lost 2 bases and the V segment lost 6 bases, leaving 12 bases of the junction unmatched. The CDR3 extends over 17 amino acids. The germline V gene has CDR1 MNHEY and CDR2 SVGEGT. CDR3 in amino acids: CASSQPTPGGAYNEQFF. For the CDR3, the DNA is TGTGCCAGCAGCCAACCAACACCGGGGGGGGCCTACAATGAGCAGTTCTTC.